This is a list of T cell receptor beta chains from one sample in a study of blood T cell repertoires in COVID-19. Profiling relied on immunoSEQ multiplex PCR, and the TCRdb table lists in-frame clones only, not all of them. The sample contains fewer than 4,500 clones, approximately 80% of which appear only once. Specimen: peripheral blood. The receptor set was obtained from a human donor with active or convalescent COVID-19. The donor label of this sample is uncertain. The CDR3 runs from the conserved cysteine through the conserved F or W. The order of the fields is D gene, V gene, J gene, clone size, CDR3 protein, CDR3 DNA. A D gene is named only where the DNA matches it firmly. Rows give clone size only sometimes, using once, few, many, or a class for an expanded clone.

>TRBD1|TRBV3-1/TRBV3-2|TRBJ1-2|.
CASSPGQGRGGYTF
TGTGCCAGCAGCCCGGGACAGGGGCGCGGTGGCTACACCTTC
>TRBD1|TRBV12-5|TRBJ1-5|.
CASGLAGQGAVYSNQPQHF
TGTGCTAGTGGTTTGGCAGGACAGGGGGCCGTCTATAGCAATCAGCCCCAGCATTTT
>TRBD1|TRBV25-1|TRBJ2-5|few
CASSEDRGETQYF
TGTGCCAGCAGTGAAGACAGGGGAGAGACCCAGTACTTC
>.|TRBV5-1|TRBJ1-3|.
CASRGDNSGNTIYF
TGCGCCAGCAGGGGGGACAACTCTGGAAACACCATATATTTT
>TRBD1|TRBV18|TRBJ2-1|few
CASSPLNFGTANNEQFF
TGTGCCAGCTCACCCCTGAACTTTGGGACAGCTAACAATGAGCAGTTCTTC
>TRBD1|TRBV19|TRBJ1-5|.
CASSPKGTGYQPQHF
TGTGCCAGTAGTCCCAAGGGGACAGGTTATCAGCCCCAGCATTTT
>.|TRBV9|TRBJ1-3|.
CASSGRDRHPLGNTIYF
TGTGCCAGCAGCGGACGGGATCGTCACCCCTTGGGAAACACCATATATTTT
>.|TRBV5-1|TRBJ2-1|.
CASSLFAGQNNEQFF
TGCGCCAGCAGCTTGTTTGCGGGGCAGAACAATGAGCAGTTCTTC
>TRBD2|TRBV5-6|TRBJ2-7|.
CASSSGVAGIEQYF
TGTGCCAGCAGCTCAGGGGTAGCGGGAATCGAGCAGTACTTC
>.|TRBV7-2|TRBJ2-7|.
CASSLNPGPYEQYF
TGTGCCAGCAGCTTAAACCCAGGGCCCTACGAGCAGTACTTC
>.|TRBV7-9|TRBJ1-1|once
CASSLGRTEAFF
TGTGCCAGCAGCCTCGGGAGAACTGAAGCTTTCTTT
>TRBD2|TRBV11-1|TRBJ2-5|few
CASSPGTSGRRETQYF
TGTGCCAGCAGCCCCGGGACTAGCGGGAGACGAGAGACCCAGTACTTC
>TRBD1|TRBV5-1|TRBJ1-2|.
CASSLDDRGDGYTF
TGCGCCAGCAGCTTGGACGACAGGGGTGATGGCTACACCTTC
>TRBD1|TRBV7-9|TRBJ2-2|.
CASSRDSPLTGELFF
TGTGCCAGCAGCAGGGACAGTCCTCTCACCGGGGAGCTGTTTTTT
>TRBD1|TRBV29-1|TRBJ2-1|.
CAGDRGSDEQFF
TGCGCGGGGGACAGGGGCTCTGATGAGCAGTTCTTC
>TRBD1|TRBV19|TRBJ1-5|.
CASSIARTGNQPQHF
TGTGCCAGTAGTATAGCCCGGACAGGTAATCAGCCCCAGCATTTT
>.|TRBV5-6|TRBJ2-7|once
CASSHLSPAHYEQYF
TGTGCCAGCAGCCACTTATCCCCAGCGCACTACGAGCAGTACTTC
>TRBD2|TRBV3-1/TRBV3-2|TRBJ2-7|.
CASSQWETSGYYEQYF
TGTGCCAGCAGCCAATGGGAGACTAGCGGGTACTACGAGCAGTACTTC
>.|TRBV6-5|TRBJ2-5|.
CASSRTAPETQYF
TGTGCCAGCAGTAGGACAGCCCCAGAGACCCAGTACTTC
>TRBD2|TRBV5-1|TRBJ2-7|.
CASSPGLAGGLTEQYF
TGCGCCAGCAGCCCTGGACTAGCGGGAGGATTAACCGAGCAGTACTTC
>.|TRBV2|TRBJ1-6|.
CASSKSRQGKGVDSPLHF
TGTGCCAGCAGTAAATCAAGGCAGGGAAAGGGTGTTGATTCACCCCTCCACTTT
>TRBD1|TRBV18|TRBJ1-1|.
CASSPGTDRLNTEAFF
TGTGCCAGCTCACCCGGGACAGACCGATTGAACACTGAAGCTTTCTTT
>TRBD1|TRBV9|TRBJ1-1|.
CASSVGDRVHTEAFF
TGTGCCAGCAGCGTAGGTGACAGGGTACACACTGAAGCTTTCTTT
>.|TRBV30|TRBJ1-1|.
CASRSQGMNTEAFF
TGTGCCTCGAGGTCTCAGGGGATGAACACTGAAGCTTTCTTT
>.|TRBV11-3|TRBJ2-1|.
CASSTRLASINEQFF
TGTGCCAGCAGCACGAGGCTAGCCTCCATCAATGAGCAGTTCTTC
>TRBD1|TRBV2|TRBJ1-2|.
CASSTRGDYGYTF
TGTGCCAGCAGTACCAGGGGGGATTATGGCTACACCTTC
>.|TRBV24-1|TRBJ1-5|.
CATSEGAHNQPQHF
TGTGCCACCAGTGAGGGGGCTCACAATCAGCCCCAGCATTTT
>.|TRBV5-1|TRBJ1-2|few
CASSLEGANYGYTF
TGCGCCAGCAGCTTAGAAGGGGCTAACTATGGCTACACCTTC
>TRBD1|TRBV6-2/TRBV6-3|TRBJ2-1|.
CASSTRQGSFYNEQFF
TGTGCCAGCAGTACTCGACAGGGCAGTTTCTACAATGAGCAGTTCTTC
>TRBD1|TRBV11-2|TRBJ2-2|.
CASSFRQGNTGELFF
TGTGCCAGCAGCTTTAGACAGGGGAACACCGGGGAGCTGTTTTTT
>TRBD2|TRBV30|TRBJ2-3|.
CACTRTSSTDTQYF
TGTGCCTGCACAAGGACTAGCAGCACAGATACGCAGTATTTT
>.|TRBV19|TRBJ2-1|.
CASSLQGGSYNEQFF
TGTGCCAGTAGTCTACAGGGAGGGTCCTACAATGAGCAGTTCTTC
>.|TRBV6-5|TRBJ1-1|.
CASSYGGGGNTEAFF
TGTGCCAGCAGTTACGGGGGAGGGGGAAACACTGAAGCTTTCTTT
>TRBD1|TRBV19|TRBJ1-2|few
CASSITGTGGFLFYGYTF
TGTGCCAGTAGTATTACCGGGACAGGGGGTTTCCTTTTTTATGGCTACACCTTC
>TRBD2|TRBV27|TRBJ2-5|once
CASSGRGKTQYF
TGTGCCAGCAGCGGGAGGGGTAAGACCCAGTACTTC
>TRBD1|TRBV5-4|TRBJ2-5|.
CASSPDREETQYF
TGTGCCAGCAGCCCGGACAGGGAGGAGACCCAGTACTTC